This T cell receptor beta chain was identified during a study of OX40 agonist ivuxolimab in advanced cancers. Study-wide context: The costimulatory receptor OX40 (CD134) was targeted by ivuxolimab, a fully human IgG2 agonistic monoclonal antibody. Peripheral TCRbeta sequencing was intended to test whether TCR sequence diversity was altered and clonal T-cell expansion was caused by ivuxolimab. Partial responses occurred in three dose-escalation patients: two with cutaneous melanoma and one with hepatocellular carcinoma. In the dose-escalation cohort, 65% to 85% of patients were male, and the mean age was 60 years with a range of roughly 20 to 80. Among the roughly 52 dose-escalation patients, around 19 had hepatocellular carcinoma, around 15 melanoma, 9 renal cell carcinoma and 9 head and neck cancer. Prior anti-PD-1, anti-PD-L1 or anti-CTLA-4 therapy was permitted, and less than 45% of dose-escalation patients had received checkpoint inhibitors. Intravenous ivuxolimab was administered to patients every 2 weeks at six dose levels: 0.01, 0.1, 0.3, 1.5, 3 and 10 mg/kg. The monotherapy dose-escalation portion (N of about 50 patients) of the phase I ivuxolimab trial is reported in the paper.

The trial excluded patients who had a history of autoimmune disease or who were on systemic immunosuppression. Peripheral blood for TCR sequencing was drawn from every dose cohort at baseline, at cycle 4 day 1 and at cycle 7 day 1. The samples were drawn from a first-in-human, open-label, multicenter phase I dose-escalation trial of ivuxolimab. The trial enrolled adults with locally advanced or metastatic head and neck squamous cell, hepatocellular, melanoma or renal cell carcinoma. Before TCR sequencing, CD4+ T cells and CD8+ T cells from peripheral blood were sorted into separate populations. The germline V gene gives CDR1 as SGDLS and CDR2 as YYNGEE. Inclusive of the bounding cysteine and phenylalanine, the CDR3 is 15 residues long. Just CDR3 DNA is preserved here, 45 bases in frame from base 1. V has 2 bases trimmed and J has 7 bases trimmed; junction bases matching no gene number 6. To sequence the TCRbeta CDR3 region, genomic DNA was isolated from the sorted cells. TCRbeta CDR3 regions were sequenced using the immunoSEQ Assay. In its TCRdb copy, this immuneACCESS table keeps in-frame sequences only and misses some clones. Where compared with another copy, unresolved V genes explain less than half of these, and the others have no known cause. In all, the sample holds 35,000 to 50,000 clones, and approximately 83% of those were seen once. The ten largest account for around 23% of the sample.

Remarks on this clone: No cognate antigen has been identified for it. Base qualities are not at hand, and no much larger clone is one base apart.

Broader findings and caveats from the paper: The antigen specificity of the clonally expanded peripheral T cells was not determined. In the 0.1-3.0 mg/kg groups, partial responders were among the patients with the lowest normalized peripheral clonal expansion, particularly in CD8+ T cells. After ivuxolimab, more expanded clones were found on average in CD8+ T cells than in CD4+ T cells. Clonal expansion of both CD4+ and CD8+ blood T cells was observed from baseline to week 6 at doses 0.1 to 3.0 mg/kg. Low levels of normalized T-cell clonal expansion were also seen in some patients who did not respond.

The receptor was derived from an adult with an advanced solid tumor such as melanoma, head and neck, liver or kidney cancer. The rearrangement combines TRBV9 with TRBJ1-6; 7 of the junction bases match TRBD1. Sample: CD4+ or CD8+ T cells sorted from blood, taken in a trial of the OX40 agonist ivuxolimab. CDR3 reads: CASSVGDRENSPLHF. The bases read TGTGCCAGCAGCGTTGGAGACAGGGAAAATTCACCCCTCCACTTT.